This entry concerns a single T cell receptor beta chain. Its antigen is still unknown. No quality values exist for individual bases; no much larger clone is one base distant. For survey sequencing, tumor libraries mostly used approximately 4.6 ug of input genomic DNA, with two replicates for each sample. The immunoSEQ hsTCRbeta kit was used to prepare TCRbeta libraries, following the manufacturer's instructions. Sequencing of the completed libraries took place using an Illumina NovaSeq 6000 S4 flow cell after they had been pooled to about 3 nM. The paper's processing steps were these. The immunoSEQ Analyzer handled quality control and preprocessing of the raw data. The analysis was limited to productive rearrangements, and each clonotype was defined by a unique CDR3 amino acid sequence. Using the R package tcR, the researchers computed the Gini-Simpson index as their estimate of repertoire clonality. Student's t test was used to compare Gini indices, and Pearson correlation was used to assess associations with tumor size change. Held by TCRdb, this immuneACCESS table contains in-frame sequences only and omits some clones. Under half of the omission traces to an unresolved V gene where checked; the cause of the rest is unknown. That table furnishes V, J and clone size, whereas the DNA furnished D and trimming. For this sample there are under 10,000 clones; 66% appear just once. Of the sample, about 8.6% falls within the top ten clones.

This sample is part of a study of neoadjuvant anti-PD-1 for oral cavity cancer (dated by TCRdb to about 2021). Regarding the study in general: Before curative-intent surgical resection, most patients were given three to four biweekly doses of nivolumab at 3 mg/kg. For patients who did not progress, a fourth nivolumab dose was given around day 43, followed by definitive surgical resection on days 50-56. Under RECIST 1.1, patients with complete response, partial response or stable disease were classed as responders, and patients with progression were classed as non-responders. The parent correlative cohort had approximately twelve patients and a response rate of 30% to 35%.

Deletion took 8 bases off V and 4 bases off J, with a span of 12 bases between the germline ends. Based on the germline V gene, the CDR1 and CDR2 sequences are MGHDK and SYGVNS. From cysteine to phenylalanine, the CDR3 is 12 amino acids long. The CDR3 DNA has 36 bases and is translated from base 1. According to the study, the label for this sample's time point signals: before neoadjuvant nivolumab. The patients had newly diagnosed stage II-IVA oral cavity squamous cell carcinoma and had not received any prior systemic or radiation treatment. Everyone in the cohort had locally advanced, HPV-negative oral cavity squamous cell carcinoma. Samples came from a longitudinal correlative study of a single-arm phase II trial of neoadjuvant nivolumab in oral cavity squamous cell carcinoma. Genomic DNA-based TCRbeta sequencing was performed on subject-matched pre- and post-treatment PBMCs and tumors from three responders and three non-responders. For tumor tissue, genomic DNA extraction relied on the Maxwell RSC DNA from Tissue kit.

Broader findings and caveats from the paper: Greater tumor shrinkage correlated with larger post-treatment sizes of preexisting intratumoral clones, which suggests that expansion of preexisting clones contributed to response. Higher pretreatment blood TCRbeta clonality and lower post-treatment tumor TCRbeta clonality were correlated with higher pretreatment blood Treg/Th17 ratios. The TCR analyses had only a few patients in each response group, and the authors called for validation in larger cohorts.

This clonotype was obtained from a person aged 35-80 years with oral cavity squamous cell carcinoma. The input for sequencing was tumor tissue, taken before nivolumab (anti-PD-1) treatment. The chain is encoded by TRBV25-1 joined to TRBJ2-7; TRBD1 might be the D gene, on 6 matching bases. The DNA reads TGTGCCAGCGGGGCCCAGGGGTACGAGCAGTACTTC. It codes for CASGAQGYEQYF.